This T cell receptor beta chain was found in a study of blood T cells in healthy people across ages. The study's findings and limits: No conclusive comparison of naive versus antigen-experienced cells was possible with unsorted PBMCs.

To note about this clonotype: Antigen: not known.

This CDR3 comprises 17 residues. The germline CDR1 and CDR2 sequences are LGHNT and FRNRAP. The second PCR ran roughly 7 to 12 cycles with a sample-barcoded 5' primer and J-beta primers. TCRdb recomputed calls from the 5' RACE reads with MiXCR, one row per CDR3 protein. This table holds around 1,900,000 distinct CDR3 sequences, approximately 40% found once. The J gene is TRBJ2-1, the V gene TRBV12-5, with TRBD2 matching 9 bases. The better agreement between TRBJ2-7 and the DNA end casts doubt on the J call. Specimen: blood. This TCR was recovered from a human donor in good health. The CDR3 is CASGLVLSGGTYNEQYF. CDR3 coding DNA: TGTGCTAGTGGTTTGGTACTCAGCGGGGGGACCTACAATGAGCAGTACTTC.